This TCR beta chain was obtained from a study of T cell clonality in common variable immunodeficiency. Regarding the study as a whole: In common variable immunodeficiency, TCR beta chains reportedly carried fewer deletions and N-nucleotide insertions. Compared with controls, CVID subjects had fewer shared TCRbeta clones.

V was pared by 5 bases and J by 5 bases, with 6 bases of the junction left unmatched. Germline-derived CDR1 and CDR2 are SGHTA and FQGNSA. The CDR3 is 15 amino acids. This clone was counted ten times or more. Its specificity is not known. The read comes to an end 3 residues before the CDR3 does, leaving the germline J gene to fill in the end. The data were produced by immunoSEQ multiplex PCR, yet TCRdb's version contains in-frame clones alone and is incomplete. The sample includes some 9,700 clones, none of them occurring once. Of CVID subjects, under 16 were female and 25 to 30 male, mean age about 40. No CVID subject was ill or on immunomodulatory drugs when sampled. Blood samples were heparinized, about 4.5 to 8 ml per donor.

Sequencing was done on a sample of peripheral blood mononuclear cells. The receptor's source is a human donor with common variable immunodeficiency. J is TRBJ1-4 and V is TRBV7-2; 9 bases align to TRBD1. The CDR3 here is CASSPQTGGNEKLFF. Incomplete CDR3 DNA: TGTGCCAGCAGCCCACAGACAGGGGGAAATGAAAAA.